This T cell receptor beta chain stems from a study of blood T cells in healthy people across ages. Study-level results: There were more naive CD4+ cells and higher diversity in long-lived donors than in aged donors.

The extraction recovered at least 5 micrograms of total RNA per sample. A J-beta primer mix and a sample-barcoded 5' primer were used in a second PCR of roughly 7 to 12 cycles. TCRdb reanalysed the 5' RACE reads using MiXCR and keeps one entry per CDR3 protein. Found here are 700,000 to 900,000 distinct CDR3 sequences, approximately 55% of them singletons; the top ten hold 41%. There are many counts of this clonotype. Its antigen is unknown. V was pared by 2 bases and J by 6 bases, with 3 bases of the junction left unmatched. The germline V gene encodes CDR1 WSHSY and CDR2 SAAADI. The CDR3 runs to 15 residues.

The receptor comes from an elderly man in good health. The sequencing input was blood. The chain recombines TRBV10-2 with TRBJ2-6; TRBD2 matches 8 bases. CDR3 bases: TGCGCCAGCAGTGAGACGGGGGGGCTGGCCAACGTCCTGACTTTC. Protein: CASSETGGLANVLTF.